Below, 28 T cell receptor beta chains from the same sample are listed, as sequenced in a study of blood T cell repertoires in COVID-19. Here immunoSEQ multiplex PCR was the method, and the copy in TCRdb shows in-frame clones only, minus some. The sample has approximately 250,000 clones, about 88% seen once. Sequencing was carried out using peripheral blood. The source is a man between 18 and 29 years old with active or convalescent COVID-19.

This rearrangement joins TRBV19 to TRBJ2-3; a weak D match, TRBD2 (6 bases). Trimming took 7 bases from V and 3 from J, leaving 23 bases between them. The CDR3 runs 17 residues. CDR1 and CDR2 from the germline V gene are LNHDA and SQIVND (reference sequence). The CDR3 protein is CASTKRGNIMGTDTQYF. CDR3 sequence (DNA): TGTGCCAGTACCAAGCGCGGGAATATCATGGGTACAGATACGCAGTATTTT.

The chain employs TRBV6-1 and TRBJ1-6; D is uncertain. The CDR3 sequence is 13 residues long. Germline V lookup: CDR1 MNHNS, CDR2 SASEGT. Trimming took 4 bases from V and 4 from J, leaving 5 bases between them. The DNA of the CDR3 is TGTGCCAGCAGTGCCGGTTATAATTCACCCCTCCACTTT. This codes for CASSAGYNSPLHF.

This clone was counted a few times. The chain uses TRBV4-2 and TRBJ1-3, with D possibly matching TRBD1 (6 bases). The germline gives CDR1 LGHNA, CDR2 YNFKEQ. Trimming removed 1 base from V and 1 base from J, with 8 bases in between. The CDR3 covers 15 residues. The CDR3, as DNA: TGTGCCAGCAGCCAAGGAACAGGGTCTGGAAACACCATATATTTT. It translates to CASSQGTGSGNTIYF.

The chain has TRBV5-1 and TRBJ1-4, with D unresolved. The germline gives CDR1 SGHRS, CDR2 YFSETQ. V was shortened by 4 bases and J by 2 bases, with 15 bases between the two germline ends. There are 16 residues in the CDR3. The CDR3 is CASSPGSGFTNEKLFF. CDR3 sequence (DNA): TGCGCCAGCAGCCCCGGGTCGGGATTCACTAATGAAAAACTGTTTTTT. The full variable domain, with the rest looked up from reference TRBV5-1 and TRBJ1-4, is KAGVTQTPRYLIKTRGQQVTLSCSPISGHRSVSWYQQTPGQGLQFLFEYFSETQRNKGNFPGRFSGRQFSNSRSEMNVSTLELGDSALYLCASSPGSGFTNEKLFFGSGTQLSVL.

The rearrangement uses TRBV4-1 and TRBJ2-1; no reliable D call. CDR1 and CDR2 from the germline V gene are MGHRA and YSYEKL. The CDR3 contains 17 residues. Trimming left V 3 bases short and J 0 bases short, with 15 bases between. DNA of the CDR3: TGCGCCAGCAGCCATCCCGGTGGGCTCAGCTCCTACAATGAGCAGTTCTTC. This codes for CASSHPGGLSSYNEQFF.

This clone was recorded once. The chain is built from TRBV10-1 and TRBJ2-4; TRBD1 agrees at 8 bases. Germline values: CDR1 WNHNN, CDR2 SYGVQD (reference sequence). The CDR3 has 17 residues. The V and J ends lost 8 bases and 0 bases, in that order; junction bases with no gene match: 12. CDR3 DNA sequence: TGCGCCAGCCGGAGCAGGGGGCAGGGAATAGCCAAAAACATTCAGTACTTC. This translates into CASRSRGQGIAKNIQYF.

The CDR3 nucleotides read TGTGCCAGCAGTTTACAGGGATGGTATGGCTACACCTTC. Its translation: CASSLQGWYGYTF. The chain recombines TRBV28 with TRBJ1-2; the D gene is possibly TRBD1 (5 bases). V lost 2 bases to trimming and J lost 5 bases, with 9 bases between them. CDR1 is MDHEN and CDR2 is SYDVKM in the germline V gene. The CDR3 totals 13 residues.

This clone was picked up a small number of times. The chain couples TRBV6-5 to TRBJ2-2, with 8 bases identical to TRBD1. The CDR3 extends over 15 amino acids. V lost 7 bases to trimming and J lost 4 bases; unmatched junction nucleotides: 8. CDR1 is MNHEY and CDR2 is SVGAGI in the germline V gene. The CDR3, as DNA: TGTGCCAGCACCTACCGGGACAGGACCACCGGGGAGCTGTTTTTT. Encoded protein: CASTYRDRTTGELFF.

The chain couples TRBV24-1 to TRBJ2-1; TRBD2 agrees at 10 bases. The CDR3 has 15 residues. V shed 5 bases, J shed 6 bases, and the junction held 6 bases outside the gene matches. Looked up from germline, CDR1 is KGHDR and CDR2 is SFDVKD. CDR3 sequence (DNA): TGTGCCACCAGTGCCGGGACTAGCGCCTTCAATGAGCAGTTCTTC. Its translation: CATSAGTSAFNEQFF.

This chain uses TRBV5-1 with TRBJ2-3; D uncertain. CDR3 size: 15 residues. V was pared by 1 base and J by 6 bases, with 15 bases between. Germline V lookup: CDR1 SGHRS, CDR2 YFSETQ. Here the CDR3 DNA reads TGCGCCAGCAGCTTGTCGCTGCGGTCGCGCGATACGCAGTATTTT. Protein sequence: CASSLSLRSRDTQYF.

CDR3 amino acids: CASSIDGGNTEAFF. The CDR3 DNA is TGTGCCAGTAGTATCGACGGGGGGAACACTGAAGCTTTCTTT. The V call is TRBV19, the J call TRBJ1-1; D possibly corresponds to TRBD1 (5 bases). Trimming cost V 3 bases and J 1 base, with 9 bases left between them. Looked up from germline, CDR1 is LNHDA and CDR2 is SQIVND (reference sequence). There are 14 residues in the CDR3.

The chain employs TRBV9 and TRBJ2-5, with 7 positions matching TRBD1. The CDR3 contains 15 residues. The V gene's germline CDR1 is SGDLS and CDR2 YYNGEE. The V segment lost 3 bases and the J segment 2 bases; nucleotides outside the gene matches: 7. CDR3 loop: CASSAYLGQQETQYF. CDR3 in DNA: TGTGCCAGCAGCGCCTACCTGGGACAGCAAGAGACCCAGTACTTC.

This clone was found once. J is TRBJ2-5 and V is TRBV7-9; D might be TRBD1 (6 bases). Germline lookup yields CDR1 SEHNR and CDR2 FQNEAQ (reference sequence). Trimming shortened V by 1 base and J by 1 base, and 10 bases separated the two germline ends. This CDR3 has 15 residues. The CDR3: CASSLGRGRQETQYF. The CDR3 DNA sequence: TGTGCCAGCAGCTTAGGCAGGGGACGCCAAGAGACCCAGTACTTC.

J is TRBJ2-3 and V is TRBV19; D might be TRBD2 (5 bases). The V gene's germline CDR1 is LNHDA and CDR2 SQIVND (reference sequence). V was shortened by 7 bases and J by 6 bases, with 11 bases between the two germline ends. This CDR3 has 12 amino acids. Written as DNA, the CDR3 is TGTGCCAGTAAACCCGGCGGGGATACGCAGTATTTT. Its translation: CASKPGGDTQYF.

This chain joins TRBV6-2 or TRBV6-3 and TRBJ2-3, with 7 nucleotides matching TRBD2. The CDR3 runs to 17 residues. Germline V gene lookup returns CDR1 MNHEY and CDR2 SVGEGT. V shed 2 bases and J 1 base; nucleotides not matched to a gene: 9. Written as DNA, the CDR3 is TGTGCCAGCAGTTACGTTTCAGGGAGGGCTGGCACAGATACGCAGTATTTT. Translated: CASSYVSGRAGTDTQYF.

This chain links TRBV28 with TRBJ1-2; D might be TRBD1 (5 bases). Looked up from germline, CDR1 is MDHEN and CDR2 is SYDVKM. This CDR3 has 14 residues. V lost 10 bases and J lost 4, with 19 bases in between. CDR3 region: CATQSGHIFYGYTF. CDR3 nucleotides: TGTGCCACCCAGTCCGGACATATTTTCTATGGCTACACCTTC.

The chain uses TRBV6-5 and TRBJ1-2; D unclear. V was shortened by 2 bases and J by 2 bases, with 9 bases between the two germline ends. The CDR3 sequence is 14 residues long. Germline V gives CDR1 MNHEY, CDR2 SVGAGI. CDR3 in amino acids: CASSYASPNYGYTF. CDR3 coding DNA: TGTGCCAGCAGTTACGCTAGTCCAAACTATGGCTACACCTTC.

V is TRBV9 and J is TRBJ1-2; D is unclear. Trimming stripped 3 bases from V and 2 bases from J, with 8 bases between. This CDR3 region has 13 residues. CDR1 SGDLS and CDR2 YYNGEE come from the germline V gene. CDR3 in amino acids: CASSGGGNYGYTF. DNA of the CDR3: TGTGCCAGCAGCGGGGGAGGGAACTATGGCTACACCTTC.

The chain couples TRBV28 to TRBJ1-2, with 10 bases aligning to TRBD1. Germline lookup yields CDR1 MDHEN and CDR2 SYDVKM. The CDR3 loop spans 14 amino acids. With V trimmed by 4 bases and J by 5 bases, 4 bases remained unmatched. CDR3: CASSSGQGEYGYTF. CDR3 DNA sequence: TGTGCCAGCAGTTCCGGACAGGGGGAGTATGGCTACACCTTC.

CDR3 region: CAIHPLRETQYF. CDR3 coding DNA: TGTGCCATCCACCCACTAAGGGAGACCCAGTACTTC. V usage is TRBV10-3 and J usage is TRBJ2-5; no firm D call. The CDR3 sequence is 12 residues long. V lost 8 bases and J 5 bases, leaving 12 bases between the germline ends. In germline, CDR1 is ENHRY, CDR2 SYGVKD.

The CDR3: CASSLGLDTQYF. The CDR3, as DNA: TGCGCCAGCAGCCTGGGGCTAGATACGCAGTATTTT. The V gene is TRBV5-1, the J gene TRBJ2-3; D may be TRBD1 (5 bases). The CDR3 extends over 12 amino acids. V gave up 4 bases and J gave up 5 bases, with 8 bases separating them. CDR1 and CDR2 from the germline V gene are SGHRS and YFSETQ.

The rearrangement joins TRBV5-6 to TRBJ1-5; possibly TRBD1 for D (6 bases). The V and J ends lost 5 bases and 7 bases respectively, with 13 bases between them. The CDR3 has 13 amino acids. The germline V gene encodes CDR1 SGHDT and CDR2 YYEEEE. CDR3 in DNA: TGTGCCAGCAGTTACAGGGTCCGACAGCCCCAGCATTTT. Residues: CASSYRVRQPQHF.

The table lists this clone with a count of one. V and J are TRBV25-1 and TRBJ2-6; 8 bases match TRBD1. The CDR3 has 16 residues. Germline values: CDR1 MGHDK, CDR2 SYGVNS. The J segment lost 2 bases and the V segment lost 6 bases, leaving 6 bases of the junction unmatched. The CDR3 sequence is CASRGQGTAGANVLTF. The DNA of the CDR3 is TGTGCCAGCAGAGGACAGGGTACGGCTGGGGCCAACGTCCTGACTTTC. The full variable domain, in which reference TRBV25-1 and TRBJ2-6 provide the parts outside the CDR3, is EADIYQTPRYLVIGTGKKITLECSQTMGHDKMYWYQQDPGMELHLIHYSYGVNSTEKGDLSSESTVSRIRTEHFPLTLESARPSHTSQYLCASRGQGTAGANVLTFGAGSRLTVL.

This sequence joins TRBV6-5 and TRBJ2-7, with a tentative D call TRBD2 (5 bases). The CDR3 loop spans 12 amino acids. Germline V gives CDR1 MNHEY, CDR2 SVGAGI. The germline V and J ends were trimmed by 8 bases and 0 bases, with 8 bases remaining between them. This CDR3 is CASGGRSYEQYF. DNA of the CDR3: TGTGCCAGCGGAGGTCGCTCCTACGAGCAGTACTTC.

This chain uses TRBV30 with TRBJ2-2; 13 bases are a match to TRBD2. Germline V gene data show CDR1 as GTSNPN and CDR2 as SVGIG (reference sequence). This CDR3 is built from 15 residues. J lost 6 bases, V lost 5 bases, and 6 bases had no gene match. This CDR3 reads CAWEYGLAGAGELFF. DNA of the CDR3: TGTGCCTGGGAATACGGACTAGCGGGAGCCGGGGAGCTGTTTTTT.

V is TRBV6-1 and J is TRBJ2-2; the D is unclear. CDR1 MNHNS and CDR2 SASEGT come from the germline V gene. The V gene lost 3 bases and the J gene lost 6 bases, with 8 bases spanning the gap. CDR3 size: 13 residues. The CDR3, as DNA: TGTGCCAGCAGTGATCGTTGGCCCGGGGAGCTGTTTTTT. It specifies CASSDRWPGELFF.

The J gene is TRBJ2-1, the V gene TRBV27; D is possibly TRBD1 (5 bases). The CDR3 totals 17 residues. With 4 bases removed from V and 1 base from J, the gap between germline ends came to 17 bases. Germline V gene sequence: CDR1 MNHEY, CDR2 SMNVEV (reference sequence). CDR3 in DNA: TGTGCCAGCAGTTCCCTTCGACAGTTGGATTCCTACAATGAGCAGTTCTTC. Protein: CASSSLRQLDSYNEQFF.

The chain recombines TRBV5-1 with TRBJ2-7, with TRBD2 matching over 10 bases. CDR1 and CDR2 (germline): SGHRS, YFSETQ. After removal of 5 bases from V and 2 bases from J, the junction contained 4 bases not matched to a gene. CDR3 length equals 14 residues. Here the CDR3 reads CASRILAGTYEQYF. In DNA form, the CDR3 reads TGCGCCAGCAGAATACTAGCGGGGACCTACGAGCAGTACTTC.